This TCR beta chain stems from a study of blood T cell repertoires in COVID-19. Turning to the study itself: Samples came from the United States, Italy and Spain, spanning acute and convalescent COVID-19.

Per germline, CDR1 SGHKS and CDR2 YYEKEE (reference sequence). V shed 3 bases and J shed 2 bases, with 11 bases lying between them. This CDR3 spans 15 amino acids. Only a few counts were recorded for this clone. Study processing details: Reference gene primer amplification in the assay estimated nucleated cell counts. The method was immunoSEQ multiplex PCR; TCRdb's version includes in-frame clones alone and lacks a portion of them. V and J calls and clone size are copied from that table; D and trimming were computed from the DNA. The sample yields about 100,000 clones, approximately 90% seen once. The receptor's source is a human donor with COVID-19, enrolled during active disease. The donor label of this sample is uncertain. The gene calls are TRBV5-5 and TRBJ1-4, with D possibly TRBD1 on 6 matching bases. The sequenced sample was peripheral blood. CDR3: CASSSNTGTNEKLFF. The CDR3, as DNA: TGTGCCAGCAGCTCCAATACAGGGACTAATGAAAAACTGTTTTTT. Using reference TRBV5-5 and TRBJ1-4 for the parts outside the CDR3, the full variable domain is DAGVTQSPTHLIKTRGQQVTLRCSPISGHKSVSWYQQVLGQGPQFIFQYYEKEERGRGNFPDRFSARQFPNYSSELNVNALLLGDSALYLCASSSNTGTNEKLFFGSGTQLSVL.